A single T cell receptor beta chain is shown here with its context. The PCR ran on 60 Vbeta and 13 Jbeta primers. The method was immunoSEQ multiplex PCR; TCRdb's version includes in-frame clones alone and lacks a portion of them. The sample lists about 160,000 clones; roughly 80% were seen once. The data originate from a study of cytomegalovirus exposure and HLA in healthy donors. Sequencing was carried out using PBMCs. The TCR sequence derives from a male donor in good health and CMV-seropositive.

The DNA for the CDR3 is TGTGCCAGCACGAGACAGGGCGACTCCTACGAGCAGTACTTC. It translates to CASTRQGDSYEQYF. V is TRBV7-2 and J is TRBJ2-7; 7 bases are a match to TRBD1. Trimming cost V 7 bases and J 0 bases; bases outside gene matches: 6. The germline V gene has CDR1 SGHTA and CDR2 FQGNSA. The length of the CDR3 is 14 residues.